This is a list of T cell receptor beta chains from one sample in a study of T-cell reconstitution after alpha-beta-depleted transplantation in children. TCRdb re-analysed the PCR reads in MiXCR, keeping a single row per CDR3 protein. The data contain approximately 270,000 distinct CDR3 sequences, approximately 9.6% of them seen just once; the ten biggest clones take up over 9%. The starting material was PBMCs from the stem cell graft donor, obtained from the stem cell graft. The receptors were sampled from a human donor who donated a stem cell graft to a child with SCID. Both conserved end residues are part of each CDR3. A D gene is named only where the DNA matches it firmly. Rows give clone size only sometimes, using once, few, many, or a class for an expanded clone.

j_call d_call clone_size v_call cdr3_aa cdr3_nt
TRBJ2-1 NA many TRBV3-1 CASSQSSSYNEQFF TGTGCCAGCAGCCAGTCTAGCTCCTACAATGAGCAGTTCTTC
TRBJ2-7 TRBD2 few TRBV4-2 CASSHRGGQTSGVISYEQYF TGTGCCAGCAGCCATAGAGGGGGGCAGACTAGCGGGGTAATCTCCTACGAGCAGTACTTC
TRBJ2-2 NA few TRBV21-1 CASGGETGITGELFF TGTGCCAGCGGGGGGGAGACAGGGATCACCGGGGAGCTGTTTTTT
TRBJ1-6 TRBD1 few TRBV20-1 CSGTGQGDSPLHF TGCAGTGGTACCGGACAGGGGGATTCACCCCTCCACTTT
TRBJ1-1 TRBD1 many TRBV6-5 CASSLTGDRAEAFF TGTGCCAGCAGTCTGACAGGGGATCGGGCTGAAGCTTTCTTT
TRBJ2-1 NA NA TRBV5-1 CASSLSVIEQFF TGCGCCAGCAGCTTGTCCGTGATTGAGCAGTTCTTC
TRBJ1-2 TRBD1 few TRBV3-1 CASGTGINYGYTF TGTGCCTCCGGGACAGGGATCAACTATGGCTACACCTTC
TRBJ2-3 TRBD1 few TRBV20-1 CSASLLPTGVLLDTQYF TGCAGTGCTAGCCTCCTCCCGACAGGGGTGCTCTTAGATACGCAGTATTTT
TRBJ1-6 NA many TRBV5-1 CASSLNMNNSPLHF TGCGCCAGCAGCCTAAACATGAATAATTCACCCCTCCACTTT
TRBJ1-4 TRBD1 NA TRBV11-2 CASSLERTGPNEKLFF TGTGCCAGCAGCTTAGAACGGACAGGGCCTAATGAAAAACTGTTTTTT
TRBJ2-5 NA many TRBV5-1 CASSSDGRGGEETQYF TGCGCCAGCAGCTCAGACGGTCGGGGCGGGGAAGAGACCCAGTACTTC
TRBJ2-3 NA NA TRBV5-1 CASSLVWDTQYF TGCGCCAGCAGCTTGGTGTGGGATACGCAGTATTTT
TRBJ2-7 NA few TRBV12-3/TRBV12-4 CASSYPGPTYEQYF TGTGCCAGCAGCTATCCGGGACCCACCTACGAGCAGTACTTC
TRBJ1-1 TRBD1 NA TRBV9 CASSGDSRGTEAFF TGTGCCAGCAGCGGGGACAGCAGGGGGACTGAAGCTTTCTTT
TRBJ2-7 NA NA TRBV18 CASSPGVLSDEQYF TGTGCCAGCTCACCGGGGGTCCTGTCAGACGAGCAGTACTTC
TRBJ2-7 NA many TRBV7-6 CASSLRSSSYEQYF TGTGCCAGCAGCTTGCGGAGTAGCTCCTACGAGCAGTACTTC
TRBJ1-6 TRBD1 NA TRBV5-6 CASSLRDSFDSPLHF TGTGCCAGCAGCCTTCGGGACAGTTTCGATTCACCCCTCCACTTT
TRBJ2-5 NA few TRBV20-1 CSAIGTKETQYF TGCAGTGCTATTGGGACCAAAGAGACCCAGTACTTC
TRBJ2-1 TRBD2 few TRBV7-3 CASSLTSGGRYNEQFF TGTGCCAGCAGCTTAACTAGCGGGGGGCGCTACAATGAGCAGTTCTTC
TRBJ1-3 TRBD1 few TRBV7-9 CASSSPGGKSNTIYF TGTGCCAGCAGCTCCCCAGGGGGAAAGAGCAACACCATATATTTT
TRBJ2-1 NA few TRBV20-1 CSATYRDSSYNEQFF TGCAGTGCCACATACAGGGATAGCTCCTACAATGAGCAGTTCTTC
TRBJ2-1 NA many TRBV7-8 CASSLARFAATTYNEQFF TGTGCCAGCAGCTTAGCGCGATTTGCAGCTACTACCTACAATGAGCAGTTCTTC
TRBJ1-1 TRBD1 many TRBV9 CASSVKGAETEAFF TGTGCCAGCAGCGTAAAGGGGGCTGAAACTGAAGCTTTCTTT
TRBJ2-3 NA many TRBV29-1 CSVGTSTDTQYF TGCAGCGTCGGAACATCTACAGATACGCAGTATTTT
TRBJ2-3 NA NA TRBV3-2 CACSKLVTGTHTQYF TGTGCCTGCAGCAAGCTGGTCACTGGGACACATACGCAGTATTTT
TRBJ2-3 NA few TRBV20-1 CSAGDGNTDTQYF TGCAGTGCTGGGGACGGGAACACAGATACGCAGTATTTT
TRBJ2-1 NA few TRBV2 CASTPEGGTYNEQFF TGTGCCAGCACCCCGGAAGGGGGTACCTACAATGAGCAGTTCTTC
TRBJ2-2 TRBD2 NA TRBV5-1 CASSSLGGTDTGELFF TGCGCCAGCAGCTCACTCGGGGGGACGGACACCGGGGAGCTGTTTTTT
TRBJ1-1 NA few TRBV11-2 CASSFLPPEAFF TGTGCCAGCAGCTTTTTACCGCCTGAAGCTTTCTTT
TRBJ1-1 NA NA TRBV4-2 CASSQAPEGGEAEAFF TGTGCCAGCAGCCAGGCCCCGGAGGGAGGGGAGGCTGAAGCTTTCTTT
TRBJ2-2 NA many TRBV10-1 CASSSSGELFF TGCGCCAGCAGCTCCTCCGGGGAGCTGTTTTTT
TRBJ2-7 TRBD1 many TRBV20-1 CSARDPQGAYEQYF TGCAGTGCTAGAGACCCACAGGGGGCCTACGAGCAGTACTTC
TRBJ2-1 NA few TRBV11-2 CASSASLGDEQFF TGTGCCAGCAGCGCAAGTCTGGGGGATGAGCAGTTCTTC
TRBJ2-1 TRBD2 many TRBV7-9 CASTHSGIGYNEQFF TGTGCCAGCACGCATAGCGGGATCGGCTACAATGAGCAGTTCTTC
TRBJ2-7 NA many TRBV9 CASSVGQALSYEQYF TGTGCCAGCAGCGTTGGACAAGCCCTCTCCTACGAGCAGTACTTC
TRBJ1-1 NA few TRBV27 CASSFRVGTEAFF TGTGCCAGCAGTTTTCGGGTGGGCACTGAAGCTTTCTTT
TRBJ2-2 NA few TRBV10-1 CARAPGQQTGELFF TGCGCCAGAGCTCCCGGACAGCAGACCGGGGAGCTGTTTTTT
TRBJ1-1 NA few TRBV5-6 CASSPVNRVSTEAFF TGTGCCAGCAGCCCAGTAAACAGGGTGAGCACTGAAGCTTTCTTT
TRBJ2-3 NA few TRBV7-6 CASSSSKGNTDTQYF TGTGCCAGCAGCTCATCTAAAGGGAACACAGATACGCAGTATTTT
TRBJ2-7 NA few TRBV18 CASSPRPVSYEQYF TGTGCCAGCTCACCACGCCCGGTGTCCTACGAGCAGTACTTC
TRBJ2-7 TRBD1 few TRBV3-1 CASSKPGTAYEQYF TGTGCCAGCAGCAAACCCGGGACAGCCTACGAGCAGTACTTC
TRBJ1-1 TRBD1 few TRBV11-2 CASSSSGTAAGAFF TGTGCCAGCAGCTCATCCGGGACAGCCGCTGGGGCTTTCTTT
TRBJ2-2 TRBD2 few TRBV2 CASSETSGGPNTGELFF TGTGCCAGCAGTGAAACTAGCGGGGGGCCGAACACCGGGGAGCTGTTTTTT
TRBJ2-7 NA many TRBV27 CASSRSSYEQYF TGTGCCAGCAGTCGGAGCTCCTACGAGCAGTACTTC
TRBJ2-7 NA few TRBV14 CASSQEATYEQYF TGTGCCAGCAGCCAAGAGGCAACTTACGAGCAGTACTTC
TRBJ1-6 TRBD1 NA TRBV3-1 CASSPATGVNSPLHF TGTGCCAGCAGCCCCGCGACAGGGGTGAATTCACCCCTCCACTTT
TRBJ1-1 NA few TRBV20-1 CSASSGRFTEAFF TGCAGTGCTAGTTCAGGGAGATTCACTGAAGCTTTCTTT
TRBJ2-5 NA NA TRBV20-1 CSGDFQETQYF TGCAGTGGGGACTTTCAAGAGACCCAGTACTTC
TRBJ2-1 TRBD1 NA TRBV5-1 CASRPTGGYNEQFF TGCGCCAGCAGACCGACAGGGGGGTACAATGAGCAGTTCTTC
TRBJ2-1 NA NA TRBV7-9 CASSLQYNEQFF TGTGCCAGCAGCTTACAGTACAATGAGCAGTTCTTC
TRBJ1-1 NA NA TRBV7-2 CASSSPSSRTEAFF TGTGCCAGCAGCTCCCCCAGCTCGCGCACTGAAGCTTTCTTT
TRBJ1-2 TRBD1 many TRBV6-5 CASSYSRTGRYGYTF TGTGCCAGCAGTTACTCCCGGACAGGGCGTTATGGCTACACCTTC
TRBJ2-1 NA NA TRBV12-3/TRBV12-4 CASGSGPSSYNEQFF TGTGCCAGCGGTTCGGGGCCTAGCTCCTACAATGAGCAGTTCTTC
TRBJ2-1 TRBD1 NA TRBV6-4 CASSVSTGGHNEQFF TGTGCCAGCAGTGTCTCGACAGGGGGACACAATGAGCAGTTCTTC
TRBJ1-2 TRBD1 few TRBV19 CASSKADRAFDYGYTF TGTGCCAGTAGTAAGGCGGACAGGGCTTTTGACTATGGCTACACCTTC
TRBJ1-2 NA few TRBV11-1 CASSIGQLDYGYTF TGTGCCAGCAGCATTGGACAGCTCGACTATGGCTACACCTTC
TRBJ2-2 NA few TRBV7-7 CASSPTRGSQRMNTGELFF TGTGCTAGCAGCCCCACCCGGGGGTCCCAAAGAATGAACACCGGGGAGCTGTTTTTT
TRBJ2-3 NA few TRBV27 CASSLAWGSTDTQYF TGTGCCAGCAGTTTAGCGTGGGGCAGCACAGATACGCAGTATTTT
TRBJ2-7 TRBD2 few TRBV5-1 CASSLDLRGGYEQYF TGCGCCAGCAGCTTGGACTTGCGGGGGGGCTACGAGCAGTACTTC